The 32 T cell receptor beta chains in this list originate from one sample, sequenced in a study of glioma-infiltrating T cells. TCR alpha and beta CDR3 regions were amplified from RNA using iRepertoire nested multiplex PCR. TCRdb re-derived calls from the multiplex PCR reads in MiXCR, one entry per CDR3 protein. The table lists roughly 100,000 distinct CDR3 sequences, under 30% of them singletons. Sequencing used glioma tissue, nonneoplastic brain tissue, or PBMCs (not recorded which). These receptors originate from a human donor with low-grade glioma or glioblastoma, undergoing nonglioma brain surgery, or in good health (not recorded which).

This sequence joins TRBV28 and TRBJ2-3; 8 bases match TRBD2. This CDR3 region has 16 residues. V lost 6 bases and J lost 0; bases outside the gene matches: 8. Germline V gene sequence: CDR1 MDHEN, CDR2 SYDVKM. The CDR3 coding sequence is TGTGCCAGCAGCTCCTACTCGGGGGGGAGCACAGATACGCAGTATTTT. Residues: CASSSYSGGSTDTQYF.

In regard to this clonotype: A much larger clone is a single base away; this may be a read error. V is TRBV7-9 and J is TRBJ1-5, with TRBD1 identical over 7 bases. CDR1 and CDR2 (germline): SEHNR, FQNEAQ (reference sequence). This CDR3 is 14 amino acids long. V shed 4 bases and J 5 bases; nucleotides not matched to a gene: 5. CDR3 sequence: CASSYGQAHQPQHF. The CDR3 DNA reads as TGTGCCAGCAGCTACGGACAGGCACATCAGCCCCAGCATTTT.

This clonotype was seen many times. This chain connects TRBV6-1 to TRBJ2-7, with D tentatively TRBD1 (6 bases). Trimming took off 10 bases at V and 1 base at J, with 17 bases between the two ends. This CDR3 comprises 14 residues. Germline CDR1 and CDR2: MNHNS and SASEGT. This CDR3 reads CATTMTGVSYEQYF. CDR3 DNA sequence: TGTGCCACCACAATGACAGGTGTATCCTACGAGCAGTACTTC.

Concerning this clonotype itself: A much larger clone is a single base away; this may be a read error. The chain employs TRBV11-2 and TRBJ2-3; a weak D match, TRBD2 (6 bases). Germline V gene sequence: CDR1 SGHAT, CDR2 FQNNGV. The CDR3 contains 12 residues. V was shortened by 3 bases and J by 11 bases, with 12 bases between the two germline ends. Here the CDR3 reads CASSFLSGMQYF. Written as DNA, the CDR3 is TGTGCCAGCAGCTTCCTTAGCGGAATGCAGTATTTT.

This clonotype has just a few counts. The chain combines TRBV4-2 with TRBJ2-2; D possibly corresponds to TRBD2 (7 bases). Germline lookup yields CDR1 LGHNA and CDR2 YNFKEQ. This CDR3 spans 16 amino acids. With 4 bases removed from V and 7 bases from J, the gap between germline ends came to 19 bases. In DNA, the CDR3 is TGTGCCAGCAGCCCATTCCTTGGGGGGGCGGACGGGGAGCTGTTTTTT. It yields the protein CASSPFLGGADGELFF.

The chain uses TRBV11-3 and TRBJ1-5; no firm D call. V dropped 0 bases and J dropped 13 bases, with 13 bases sitting between them. The CDR3 totals 13 residues. Germline loops: CDR1 SGHNT, CDR2 YENEEA. CDR3 region: CASSLDTADTQHF. The CDR3 nucleotides are TGTGCCAGCAGCTTAGATACGGCAGATACGCAGCATTTT.

This chain joins TRBV6-4 and TRBJ2-3, with D unresolved. V lost 4 bases and J 4 bases, leaving 12 bases between the germline ends. This CDR3 has 14 residues. In germline, CDR1 is MRHNA, CDR2 SNTAGT. In nucleotides, the CDR3 is TGTGCCAGCAGTGGTGGTCTCGAGGCAGATACGCAGTATTTT. This encodes CASSGGLEADTQYF.

This clonotype was recorded at least ten times. The V call is TRBV28, the J call TRBJ2-3, with 9 bases that match TRBD2. Germline V lookup: CDR1 MDHEN, CDR2 SYDVKM. This CDR3 is 13 amino acids long. V lost 8 bases, J lost 2 bases, and 2 bases stayed unmatched. The CDR3 reads CASQRGDTDTQYF. CDR3 in DNA: TGTGCCAGCCAGCGGGGGGACACAGATACGCAGTATTTT.

This clonotype was observed at least ten times. This chain uses TRBV6-1 with TRBJ2-1, with TRBD2 matching over 9 bases. Germline V lookup: CDR1 MNHNS, CDR2 SASEGT. The CDR3 covers 17 residues. V was clipped by 4 bases and J by 8 bases; unmatched bases: 15. CDR3 in amino acids: CASSGARAGGTRDEQFF. DNA of the CDR3: TGTGCCAGCAGTGGCGCCCGAGCGGGGGGAACCAGGGATGAGCAGTTCTTC.

The CDR3 coding sequence is TGTGCCAGCAGGGAGAGCGAGACCCAGTACTTC. This encodes CASRESETQYF. V gene TRBV2 combines with J gene TRBJ2-5; D ambiguous. The CDR3 length is 11 residues. Between the trimmed V and J ends, which lost 6 bases and 5 bases, there was a span of 7 bases. Germline V gene data show CDR1 as SNHLY and CDR2 as FYNNEI. Full variable domain (outside the CDR3, taken from reference TRBV2 and TRBJ2-5): EPEVTQTPSHQVTQMGQEVILRCVPISNHLYFYWYRQILGQKVEFLVSFYNNEISEKSEIFDDQFSVERPDGSNFTLKIRSTKLEDSAMYFCASRESETQYFGPGTRLLVL.

This clonotype was picked up many times. The rearrangement uses TRBV12-3 or TRBV12-4 and TRBJ1-3; no firm D call. V lost 6 bases and J lost 0, with 6 bases in between. The CDR3 spans 13 residues. CDR3 nucleotides: TGTGCCAGCAGGCCGAACTCTGGAAACACCATATATTTT. Translating it yields CASRPNSGNTIYF.

V and J are TRBV11-1 and TRBJ2-7; D is perhaps TRBD1 (5 bases). The CDR3 spans 12 residues. Trimming stripped 5 bases from V and 3 bases from J, with 8 bases between. Germline loops: CDR1 SGHAT, CDR2 FQDESV (reference sequence). CDR3 residues: CASSIGHYEQYF. The DNA of the CDR3 is TGTGCCAGCAGCATTGGACACTACGAGCAGTACTTC.

The sample holds many counts of this clonotype. This chain connects TRBV7-6 to TRBJ1-1, with unresolved D. Trimming cost V 0 bases and J 0 bases, with 11 bases left between them. The CDR3 spans 16 residues. Germline V lookup: CDR1 SGHVS, CDR2 FNYEAQ. DNA of the CDR3: TGTGCCAGCAGCTTAGCGGGTGAGAGAGTGAACACTGAAGCTTTCTTT. Protein sequence: CASSLAGERVNTEAFF. The complete variable domain, with remaining parts taken from reference TRBV7-6 and TRBJ1-1, reads GAGVSQSPRYKVTKRGQDVALRCDPISGHVSLYWYRQALGQGPEFLTYFNYEAQQDKSGLPNDRFSAERPEGSISTLTIQRTEQRDSAMYRCASSLAGERVNTEAFFGQGTRLTVV.

J is TRBJ2-7 and V is TRBV19, with D unclear. Trimming took off 7 bases at V and 3 bases at J, with 13 bases between the two ends. The CDR3 is 13 amino acids. Looked up from germline, CDR1 is LNHDA and CDR2 is SQIVND (reference sequence). This CDR3 reads CASIAGPYYEQYF. CDR3 nucleotides: TGTGCCAGTATTGCCGGACCTTACTACGAGCAGTACTTC. The full variable domain, its missing parts supplied by reference TRBV19 and TRBJ2-7, is DGGITQSPKYLFRKEGQNVTLSCEQNLNHDAMYWYRQDPGQGLRLIYYSQIVNDFQKGDIAEGYSVSREKKESFPLTVTSAQKNPTAFYLCASIAGPYYEQYFGPGTRLTVT.

This clonotype was detected only a few times. The chain has TRBV11-2 and TRBJ1-6, with D hard to call. Germline V gives CDR1 SGHAT, CDR2 FQNNGV. This CDR3 comprises 16 residues. V lost 4 bases to trimming and J lost 4 bases, with 14 bases between them. The CDR3: CASSSLGSSYNSPLHF. Written as DNA, the CDR3 is TGTGCCAGCAGCTCCCTGGGCAGCTCGTATAATTCACCCCTCCACTTT.

A single count supports this clonotype. Given the absence of the conserved phenylalanine or tryptophan at the CDR3 end, a read error is likely. The chain recombines TRBV2 with TRBJ1-2, with TRBD1 matching 7 bases. The CDR3 loop spans 15 amino acids. Germline CDR1 SNHLY, CDR2 FYNNEI. The DNA of the CDR3 is TGTGCCAGCAGAGTACGACAGGGAGGGAGCTATGACTACACCTCC. It translates to CASRVRQGGSYDYTS.

This rearrangement joins TRBV4-1 to TRBJ2-1, with 10 bases lining up with TRBD2. Matching the DNA end better, TRBJ2-7 makes the J call doubtful. CDR1 and CDR2 (germline): MGHRA, YSYEKL. CDR3 length equals 17 residues. The CDR3 DNA reads as TGCGCCAGCAGCCAAGGATCTGCTAGCGGGGGTTACAATGAGCAGTACTTC. Residues: CASSQGSASGGYNEQYF.

The chain carries TRBV20-1 and TRBJ1-2; 11 bases map to TRBD1. Per germline, CDR1 DFQATT and CDR2 SNEGSKA (reference sequence). The CDR3 has 16 amino acids. The trim removed 3 bases at V and 1 base at J, leaving 7 bases unmatched. CDR3 amino acids: CSARGDRGDFNYGYTF. The CDR3 DNA is TGCAGTGCTAGGGGGGACAGGGGGGATTTTAACTATGGCTACACCTTC.

Points on this clonotype: A much more abundant neighbour one base away suggests this may be a read error. The CDR3 carries no conserved terminal phenylalanine or tryptophan, so it likely arises from a read error. The V call is TRBV28, the J call TRBJ2-1; a possible D gene is TRBD2 (7 bases). CDR1 MDHEN and CDR2 SYDVKM come from the germline V gene. The CDR3 consists of 16 residues. The V end was cut by 7 bases, the J end by 4 bases, with 20 bases between. The CDR3 protein is CASISGAGQAYNEQFL. CDR3 in DNA: TGTGCCAGCATTTCTGGAGCGGGACAAGCTTACAATGAGCAGTTCCTC.

This clonotype was observed a handful of times. The rearrangement links TRBV29-1 to TRBJ1-4; D is unclear. CDR1 is SQVTM and CDR2 is ANQGSEA in the germline V gene. The CDR3 contains 11 residues. Trimming removed 5 bases from V and 6 bases from J, with 7 bases in between. This CDR3 is CSVRTDEKLFF. The DNA for the CDR3 is TGCAGCGTTCGGACCGATGAAAAACTGTTTTTT.

This clonotype occurred many times. The rearrangement joins TRBV20-1 to TRBJ1-5, with a weak D call TRBD1 (5 bases). The germline V gene encodes CDR1 DFQATT and CDR2 SNEGSKA (reference sequence). The V end was cut by 1 base, the J end by 6 bases, with 13 bases between. CDR3 length: 14 amino acids. The CDR3: CSARVRRGVQPQHF. The CDR3 nucleotides are TGCAGTGCTAGAGTCCGAAGGGGAGTTCAGCCCCAGCATTTT.

This clonotype was recorded many times. This chain uses TRBV7-2 with TRBJ2-3, with a tentative D call TRBD1 (5 bases). The CDR3 extends over 16 amino acids. V lost 5 bases and J lost 4, with 19 bases in between. CDR1 is SGHTA and CDR2 is FQGNSA in the germline V gene. The CDR3 DNA reads as TGTGCCAGCAGCCTATTGGGGCGGTCGGAGCCAGATACGCAGTATTTT. Translating gives CASSLLGRSEPDTQYF.

V and J are TRBV20-1 and TRBJ1-2, with 7 bases identical to TRBD1. Trimming took 3 bases from V and 9 from J; bases not matched to a gene: 19. This CDR3 contains 16 residues. CDR1 is DFQATT, CDR2 SNEGSKA, per germline (reference sequence). The CDR3 sequence is CSASLSGEGAANSYTF. The CDR3 coding sequence is TGCAGTGCTAGCTTATCGGGGGAGGGGGCAGCTAATAGCTACACCTTC.

The DNA of the CDR3 is TGCGCCAGCAGCTTGAATCCCGGGACAAGCTCCTACGAGCAGTACTTC. This gives the protein CASSLNPGTSSYEQYF. The chain combines TRBV5-1 with TRBJ2-7; TRBD1 might be the D (6 bases). The germline V and J ends were trimmed by 1 base and 0 bases, with 14 bases remaining between them. CDR1 and CDR2 (germline): SGHRS, YFSETQ. The CDR3 length is 16 residues. Full variable domain (missing parts from reference TRBV5-1 and TRBJ2-7): KAGVTQTPRYLIKTRGQQVTLSCSPISGHRSVSWYQQTPGQGLQFLFEYFSETQRNKGNFPGRFSGRQFSNSRSEMNVSTLELGDSALYLCASSLNPGTSSYEQYFGPGTRLTVT.

The J gene is TRBJ2-3, the V gene TRBV18, with TRBD1 identical over 7 bases. Unmatched junction bases numbered 0, after V lost 3 bases and J lost 3 bases. The germline V gene has CDR1 KGHSH and CDR2 LQKENI. This CDR3 spans 13 amino acids. The CDR3 here is CASSPGQTDTQYF. Written as DNA, the CDR3 is TGTGCCAGCTCACCGGGACAGACAGATACGCAGTATTTT.

This clonotype has just a few counts. The V and J genes are TRBV7-9 and TRBJ1-1; D may be TRBD1 (6 bases). V dropped 5 bases and J dropped 5 bases, with 15 bases sitting between them. The CDR3 has 14 residues. Germline V CDR1 and CDR2: SEHNR, FQNEAQ (reference sequence). In nucleotides, the CDR3 is TGTGCCAGCAGCGGCCGGGGGCATACAACTGAAGCTTTCTTT. Encoded protein: CASSGRGHTTEAFF. The full variable domain, rest sourced from reference TRBV7-9 and TRBJ1-1, is DTGVSQNPRHKITKRGQNVTFRCDPISEHNRLYWYRQTLGQGPEFLTYFQNEAQLEKSRLLSDRFSAERPKGSFSTLEIQRTEQGDSAMYLCASSGRGHTTEAFFGQGTRLTVV.

For this clonotype: One base away lies a much larger clone, so this may be a sequencing read error. V and J are TRBV19 and TRBJ1-1, with D perhaps TRBD1 (6 bases). Germline V gene data show CDR1 as LNHDA and CDR2 as SQIVND (reference sequence). The ends were cut back, 5 bases at V and 10 bases at J, with 20 bases in the middle. This CDR3 has 14 amino acids. CDR3 nucleotide sequence: TGTGCCAGTAGTCCCGTTGGGACAAACAAAGGAGCTTTCTTT. It encodes CASSPVGTNKGAFF.

This clonotype was seen ten or more times. V usage is TRBV3-1 and J usage is TRBJ1-5; 9 nucleotides align to TRBD1. V gave up 2 bases and J gave up 6 bases; unmatched junction bases: 2. This CDR3 has 14 residues. CDR1 is LGHDT, CDR2 YNNKEL, per germline (reference sequence). The CDR3 nucleotides are TGTGCCAGCAGCCAACGGGACAGGGTTCAGCCCCAGCATTTT. This translates into CASSQRDRVQPQHF.

Turning to this clonotype: One end of the junction is discordant with germline, which a read error may explain. V is TRBV6-5 and J is TRBJ2-3; 11 bases agree with TRBD2. CDR1 MNHEY and CDR2 SVGAGI come from the germline V gene. This CDR3 is 17 amino acids long. Here the CDR3 DNA reads TGTGCCAACAGTTATCTCGGGACTAGCGGTGGGGTTGATACGCAGTATTTT. Translating it yields CANSYLGTSGGVDTQYF.

A note on this clonotype: A much larger clone is a single base away; this may be a read error. This chain connects TRBV6-6 to TRBJ1-2; D is undetermined. Germline CDR1 and CDR2: MNHNY and SVGAGI (reference sequence). This CDR3 is built from 13 residues. This CDR3 is CGSSSPGLYGYTF. CDR3 DNA: TGTGGCAGCAGTTCTCCCGGACTCTATGGCTACACCTTC.

This clonotype was seen more than once but under ten times. The chain couples TRBV9 to TRBJ1-5; D unclear. This CDR3 spans 14 amino acids. V dropped 0 bases and J dropped 6 bases, with 10 bases sitting between them. Per germline, CDR1 SGDLS and CDR2 YYNGEE. As DNA, the CDR3 is TGTGCCAGCAGCGTAGAGAATACCGGTCAGCCCCAGCATTTT. Residues: CASSVENTGQPQHF.

The chain has TRBV6-1 and TRBJ1-1, with D possibly being TRBD1 (6 bases). The CDR3 has 15 amino acids. CDR1 is MNHNS and CDR2 is SASEGT in the germline V gene. V was shortened by 7 bases and J by 3 bases, with 18 bases between the two germline ends. This chain's CDR3 is CASNRGGVFYTEAFF. As DNA, the CDR3 is TGTGCCAGCAACCGAGGGGGGGTTTTTTACACTGAAGCTTTCTTT.